This T cell receptor (beta chain) comes out of a study of blood T cell repertoires in COVID-19. Study as a whole: Sources were T cells, B-cell-depleted T cells, or PBMCs; the material itself was cDNA or gDNA.

Methods used by the authors: Amplification from reference gene primers served as the basis for estimated nucleated cell counts. Some clones are missing from TCRdb's copy, which holds only in-frame ones; the method was immunoSEQ multiplex PCR. V and J calls and clone size follow that table, whereas D and trimming were derived from the DNA. The sample consists of roughly 53,000 clones, around 84% of them appearing once. The CDR3 runs to 15 residues. From germline, CDR1 is MNHEY and CDR2 SMNVEV (reference sequence). With 5 bases removed from V and 8 bases from J, the gap between germline ends came to 16 bases.

The sequenced material came from peripheral blood. This receptor was identified in a middle-aged man with acute or convalescent COVID-19. The V gene is TRBV27, the J gene TRBJ1-6; no firm D call. The CDR3 region has the DNA TGTGCCAGCAGTCCCCCCACCGGGTTGGATTCACCCCTCCACTTT. Its translation: CASSPPTGLDSPLHF.